The rows below give T cell receptor beta chains drawn from one sample of a study of OX40 agonist ivuxolimab in advanced cancers. The assay was immunoSEQ multiplex PCR, and TCRdb's table has in-frame clones only and misses some. The data hold roughly 120,000 clones, with roughly nine tenths observed a single time. Sequencing was performed on CD4+ or CD8+ T cells sorted from blood, taken in a trial of the OX40 agonist ivuxolimab. The receptors were gathered from an adult with an advanced solid tumor such as melanoma, head and neck, liver or kidney cancer. Both conserved end residues are part of each CDR3. A D gene is named only where the DNA matches it firmly. The size of a clone is reported for some rows only, either as once, few or many, or as a class for expanded clones.

clone_size	d_call	j_call	v_call	cdr3_aa	cdr3_nt
NA	NA	TRBJ2-2	TRBV7-2	CASSRGQNTGELFF	TGTGCCAGCAGCCGGGGACAGAACACCGGGGAGCTGTTTTTT
NA	TRBD1	TRBJ1-3	TRBV30	CAWTTGDGNTIYF	TGTGCCTGGACTACAGGGGATGGAAACACCATATATTTT
NA	NA	TRBJ2-1	TRBV10-3	CAIRETGLEQFF	TGTGCCATCAGGGAGACCGGGTTGGAGCAGTTCTTC
NA	TRBD2	TRBJ2-7	TRBV7-2	CASSLGGSGVTYEQYF	TGTGCCAGCAGCTTAGGCGGTAGCGGGGTTACCTACGAGCAGTACTTC
once	TRBD1	TRBJ1-3	TRBV28	CATFGQGTSGNTIYF	TGTGCCACCTTTGGACAGGGCACGTCTGGAAACACCATATATTTT
few	TRBD1	TRBJ1-5	TRBV7-2	CASSSQQGVSQPQHF	TGTGCCAGCAGCTCCCAGCAGGGGGTAAGTCAGCCCCAGCATTTT
NA	NA	TRBJ2-2	TRBV5-6	CASSLGHYTGELFF	TGTGCCAGCAGCTTGGGGCACTACACCGGGGAGCTGTTTTTT
few	NA	TRBJ2-2	TRBV29-1	CSVVLGPNTGELFF	TGCAGCGTTGTGCTCGGGCCGAACACCGGGGAGCTGTTTTTT
NA	NA	TRBJ1-1	TRBV7-3	CASSRQLNTEAFF	TGTGCCAGCAGCCGACAGTTGAACACTGAAGCTTTCTTT
NA	TRBD1	TRBJ1-1	TRBV6-1	CASTKGTGNTEAFF	TGTGCCAGCACTAAGGGGACAGGGAACACTGAAGCTTTCTTT
NA	NA	TRBJ1-5	TRBV15	CATSSRRADNQPQHF	TGTGCCACCAGCAGCCGAAGGGCAGACAATCAGCCCCAGCATTTT